The text below deals with one TCR beta chain. This clone was observed a single time. Its specific antigen is unknown. Base quality data are lacking; no much larger clone is found one base away. Using the deep immunoSEQ assay, TCR CDR3 regions were amplified from genomic DNA by multiplex PCR. For each cell subset, the extracted genomic DNA was distributed evenly across all wells of several immunoSEQ 96-well plates, and each plate served as one replicate. For unsorted PBMC, approximately 300 ng of genomic DNA, equivalent to around 30,000 T cell genomes, went into each replicate PCR. Genomic DNA from unsorted PBMC was sequenced over ten immunoSEQ deep assay plates. Purified libraries were measured with a Qubit 3.0 fluorometer, size-checked on a Bioanalyzer 2100, and measured again with the KAPA Library Quantification kit. A separate single-read 150-cycle Illumina NextSeq 550 flow cell was used to sequence each immunoSEQ 96-well plate. The paper's data handling went like this. The immunoSEQ output contained only junctional sequences without quality scores, so filtering could not match that applied to full-length reads. Sequences were annotated with PyIR, a Python wrapper for IgBLAST v1.9, using IMGT germline references to assign V/J genes and CDR3. Any read was removed if the V/J assignment was weak (E-value above 1e-6), the CDR3 was missing, or the read contained stop codons, out-of-frame junctions, or ambiguous translated residues. A V3J clonotype was defined by an identical inferred V gene, J gene, and CDR3 amino acid sequence. Percentage overlap between repertoires was computed as shared unique clonotypes divided by the size of the smaller repertoire. Repertoire richness was assessed with RTK rarefaction, the Chao1 estimator, and Recon v2.1 estimates of unobserved clonotypes. TCRdb mirrors the immuneACCESS table, restricted to in-frame sequences. Some clones are absent from its copies; in checked studies, under half trace to an unresolved V gene, and the reason for the others is unknown. That table furnishes V, J and clone size, whereas the DNA furnished D and trimming. A total of about 470,000 clones appear in this sample, about four fifths of them only once. Of the sample, around 13% is held by the ten largest clones.

This sample is drawn from a study of shared clonotypes between healthy human individuals (TCRdb year 2020). Looking at the study overall: The cohort included three men and a couple of women between 18 and 49 years of age. Blood TCR repertoires of several healthy adults were deeply sequenced to estimate repertoire size and the extent of clonotype sharing between individuals. Each donor's leukapheresis produced roughly between roughly 0.94 and 9.5 billion PBMCs. Libraries were prepared and TCR repertoires were sequenced by different laboratories using diverse techniques, in order to increase sequencing depth and limit assay-specific biases.

The donors were healthy, HIV-negative adults with no recently reported acute infections or vaccinations. Every donor was a Caucasian adult residing in Nashville, Tennessee, USA. For unsorted samples, some 90 million PBMCs were counted and genomic DNA was extracted with the QIAamp DNA Blood Mini kit. Blood was collected by leukapheresis, and PBMCs were isolated by Ficoll-Histopaque density gradient centrifugation and then cryopreserved in liquid nitrogen vapor phase. Paper-wide results and their limitations: Sampling was restricted to blood, and TCR repertoires in tissues likely differ from the TCR repertoires found in blood. The genetic and exposure-history diversity represented was limited by the small number of donors. Pairwise subsampling indicated that sequencing depth was expected to affect the degree of clonotype sharing among donors.

The TCR originated in a woman aged 40-49 years in good health. Some clones in this sample may be carry-over from other donors' samples. Input material: PBMCs.

Here is the DNA: TGTGCCAGCAGCTTGCTATTAGATACGCAGTATTTT. It is translated as CASSLLLDTQYF. The sequence joins TRBV7-8 to TRBJ2-3; there is no confident call for the D gene. From a lookup of the germline V gene, CDR1 and CDR2 are SGHVS and FQNEAQ. From the cysteine up to the phenylalanine, the CDR3 has a length of 12 residues. The DNA shown is the 36-base CDR3, in frame from base 1. The V end loses 3 bases and the J end loses 5 bases, and a stretch of 6 bases separates them.